The 16 T cell receptor beta chains below were found in one sample sequenced in a study of blood T cell repertoires in COVID-19. The data were produced by immunoSEQ multiplex PCR, yet TCRdb's version contains in-frame clones alone and is incomplete. The table lists more than 150,000 clones, 80% to 90% of them singletons. The sequencing sample was made of peripheral blood. All receptors come from a woman over 75 with COVID-19, enrolled during active disease.

This clone was found a few times. The chain has TRBV18 and TRBJ2-2; weak D call: TRBD2 (5 bases). Per germline, CDR1 KGHSH and CDR2 LQKENI. The CDR3 consists of 15 residues. V shed 4 bases and J shed 2 bases, with 11 bases lying between them. The CDR3 sequence is CASSRERTNTGELFF. The CDR3 DNA follows: TGTGCCAGCTCACGGGAGCGGACCAACACCGGGGAGCTGTTTTTT.

CDR3 region: CASSREGQGLDGYTF. The CDR3 DNA sequence: TGCGCCAGCAGCCGGGAGGGACAGGGCTTGGATGGCTACACCTTC. The gene calls are TRBV5-1 and TRBJ1-2; 9 nucleotides match TRBD1. This CDR3 contains 15 residues. V was clipped by 4 bases and J by 6 bases; unmatched bases: 10. The germline CDR1 and CDR2 sequences are SGHRS and YFSETQ.

The chain couples TRBV18 to TRBJ2-7, with D perhaps matching TRBD2 (6 bases). Germline lookup yields CDR1 KGHSH and CDR2 LQKENI. Trimming removed 6 bases at V and 0 bases at J, with 12 bases between. This CDR3 has 14 residues. This CDR3 is CASSLGLLSYEQYF. DNA for the CDR3: TGTGCCAGCTCCTTGGGACTCCTCTCCTACGAGCAGTACTTC.

This clone was seen once. This chain links TRBV5-4 with TRBJ2-7; possibly TRBD2 for D (5 bases). Per germline, CDR1 SGHNT and CDR2 YYREEE (reference sequence). The CDR3 loop spans 14 amino acids. V lost 0 bases and J lost 6, with 13 bases in between. Here the CDR3 DNA reads TGTGCCAGCAGCTTGGGGAGGACCCCGGGCGAGCAGTACTTC. Translation: CASSLGRTPGEQYF.

For the CDR3, the DNA is TGTGCCAGCATCCCTTTAGACAGGGGTAAAGGAGAGCAGTACTTC. It yields the protein CASIPLDRGKGEQYF. V is TRBV28 and J is TRBJ2-7, with TRBD1 matching over 8 bases. The CDR3 runs to 15 residues. The germline V gene has CDR1 MDHEN and CDR2 SYDVKM. V lost 7 bases and J lost 7; bases outside the gene matches: 15.

The gene calls are TRBV28 and TRBJ1-5; 8 bases line up with TRBD1. CDR3 length equals 14 residues. Per the germline V gene, CDR1 is MDHEN and CDR2 is SYDVKM. Trimming cost V 7 bases and J 6 bases; bases outside gene matches: 8. The CDR3 spells CASNPQGAGQPQHF. Written as DNA, the CDR3 is TGTGCCAGCAACCCTCAGGGGGCTGGTCAGCCCCAGCATTTT. The full variable domain, in which reference TRBV28 and TRBJ1-5 provide the parts outside the CDR3, is DVKVTQSSRYLVKRTGEKVFLECVQDMDHENMFWYRQDPGLGLRLIYFSYDVKMKEKGDIPEGYSVSREKKERFSLILESASTNQTSMYLCASNPQGAGQPQHFGDGTRLSIL.

The chain is built from TRBV29-1 and TRBJ2-7; 9 bases are shared with TRBD2. V dropped 6 bases and J dropped 7; count of bases not matched to a gene: 4. The CDR3 is made up of 11 amino acids. Germline V CDR1 and CDR2: SQVTM, ANQGSEA. This chain's CDR3 is CSVSLAGEQYF. The CDR3 DNA reads as TGCAGCGTGTCCCTAGCGGGAGAGCAGTACTTC.

The genes are TRBV9 and TRBJ2-2, with a weak D call TRBD1 (6 bases). V lost 5 bases, J lost 1 base, and 6 bases lay in between. CDR1 SGDLS and CDR2 YYNGEE come from the germline V gene. This CDR3 is built from 13 residues. The chain's CDR3 is CASRGGNTGELFF. The CDR3 DNA sequence: TGTGCCAGCAGAGGGGGGAACACCGGGGAGCTGTTTTTT. The full variable domain, completed using reference TRBV9 and TRBJ2-2, is DSGVTQTPKHLITATGQRVTLRCSPRSGDLSVYWYQQSLDQGLQFLIQYYNGEERAKGNILERFSAQQFPDLHSELNLSSLELGDSALYFCASRGGNTGELFFGEGSRLTVL.

The chain uses TRBV28 and TRBJ2-7; 9 bases fit TRBD1. This CDR3 is built from 16 residues. V trimming: 4 bases; J trimming: 5 bases; junction bases outside the gene matches: 12. Germline V gene lookup returns CDR1 MDHEN and CDR2 SYDVKM. DNA for the CDR3: TGTGCCAGCAGTTCCCCGCGGGACAGGGCTATCCACGAGCAGTACTTC. Protein: CASSSPRDRAIHEQYF.

The chain joins TRBV3-1 (or the pseudogene TRBV3-2) to TRBJ2-4, with TRBD2 identical over 13 bases. The CDR3 runs 19 residues. In germline, CDR1 is LGHDT, CDR2 YNNKEL (reference sequence). Losses at the gene ends were 11 bases for V and 1 base for J; bases not matched to a gene: 17. CDR3 sequence: CARRGGGTSGNQAKNIQYF. CDR3 in DNA: TGTGCCCGCCGCGGGGGGGGGACTAGCGGGAACCAGGCCAAAAACATTCAGTACTTC.

The chain carries TRBV18 and TRBJ1-1; 9 bases align to TRBD1. The germline V gene encodes CDR1 KGHSH and CDR2 LQKENI. This CDR3 has 15 residues. V shed 1 base, J shed 4 bases, and the junction held 4 bases outside the gene matches. The CDR3, as DNA: TGTGCCAGCTCACCACGGGGACAGGGAGGCACTGAAGCTTTCTTT. Translation: CASSPRGQGGTEAFF.

The gene calls are TRBV2 and TRBJ1-6, with TRBD1 identical over 7 bases. Germline V lookup: CDR1 SNHLY, CDR2 FYNNEI. The CDR3 has 15 residues. The ends lost 6 bases at V and 6 bases at J; junction bases unmatched: 8. This CDR3 reads CASSRDRVGNSPLHF. CDR3 coding DNA: TGTGCCAGCAGCAGAGACAGGGTTGGTAATTCACCCCTCCACTTT.

The CDR3 spells CASSGGRGPNEKLFF. As DNA, the CDR3 is TGTGCCAGCAGCGGTGGTAGGGGTCCTAATGAAAAACTGTTTTTT. V usage is TRBV7-9 and J usage is TRBJ1-4; D may be TRBD1 (5 bases). Trimming shortened V by 5 bases and J by 3 bases, and 13 bases separated the two germline ends. This CDR3 is built from 15 residues. Germline V lookup: CDR1 SEHNR, CDR2 FQNEAQ (reference sequence).

This chain uses TRBV27 with TRBJ2-1; D is possibly TRBD2 (6 bases). This CDR3 spans 11 amino acids. V lost 7 bases and J lost 10, with 11 bases in between. Germline V gives CDR1 MNHEY, CDR2 SMNVEV (reference sequence). CDR3 nucleotides: TGTGCCAGCATCCGGGGGTACGAGCAGTTCTTC. Residues: CASIRGYEQFF.

This clone was observed a few times. The CDR3 sequence: CASSLGWPGGATNEKLFF. The CDR3, as DNA: TGTGCCAGCAGCTTAGGTTGGCCAGGGGGCGCAACTAATGAAAAACTGTTTTTT. The J gene is TRBJ1-4, the V gene TRBV11-3; 8 bases map to TRBD1. Germline values: CDR1 SGHNT, CDR2 YENEEA. CDR3 length equals 18 residues. V lost 1 base, J lost 0 bases, and 7 bases stayed unmatched.

The rearrangement joins TRBV10-3 to TRBJ2-1; D is perhaps TRBD1 (6 bases). V lost 8 bases, J lost 3 bases, and 14 bases lay in between. The CDR3 consists of 14 residues. The germline V gene encodes CDR1 ENHRY and CDR2 SYGVKD. For the CDR3, the DNA is TGTGCCATCGGGGGCGGTCTTAGCTACAATGAGCAGTTCTTC. Its translation: CAIGGGLSYNEQFF.